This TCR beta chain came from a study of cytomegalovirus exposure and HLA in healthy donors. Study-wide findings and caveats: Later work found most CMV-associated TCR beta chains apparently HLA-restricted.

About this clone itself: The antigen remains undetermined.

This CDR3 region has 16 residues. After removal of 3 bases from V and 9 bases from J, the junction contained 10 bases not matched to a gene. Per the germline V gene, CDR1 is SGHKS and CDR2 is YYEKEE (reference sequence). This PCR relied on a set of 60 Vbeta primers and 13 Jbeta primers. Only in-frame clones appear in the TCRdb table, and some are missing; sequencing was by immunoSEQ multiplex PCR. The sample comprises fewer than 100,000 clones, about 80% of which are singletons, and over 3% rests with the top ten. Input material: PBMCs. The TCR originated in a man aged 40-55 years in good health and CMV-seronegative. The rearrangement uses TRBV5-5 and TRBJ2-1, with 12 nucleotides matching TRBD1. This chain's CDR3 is CASSSSVGTGGIEQFF. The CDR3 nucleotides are TGTGCCAGCAGCTCCTCCGTCGGGACAGGGGGCATTGAGCAGTTCTTC.